The T cell receptor beta chain described here comes from a study of blood T cell repertoires in COVID-19. Study summary: Material from acute and convalescent COVID-19 was sourced from the United States, Italy and Spain. Nucleic acid was either cDNA or gDNA, and it came from T cells, B-cell-depleted T cells, or PBMCs.

The table came from immunoSEQ multiplex PCR; TCRdb's copy has only in-frame clones and leaves some out. The sample shows more than 85,000 clones, 82% of them seen only once. The J segment lost 3 bases and the V segment lost 2 bases, leaving 12 bases of the junction unmatched. CDR1 MGHRA and CDR2 YSYEKL come from the germline V gene. CDR3 length: 17 amino acids. Source material: peripheral blood. This TCR was recovered from a woman aged 60 to 75 with acute or convalescent COVID-19. V and J are TRBV4-1 and TRBJ1-1; 7 bases line up with TRBD1. CDR3 residues: CASSQNLRGQRYTEAFF. The CDR3 nucleotides read TGCGCCAGCAGCCAAAATCTAAGGGGGCAGCGGTACACTGAAGCTTTCTTT.